This record covers a single TCR beta chain. Its specificity is unknown. Libraries were prepared by immunoSEQ multiplex PCR; TCRdb keeps only in-frame clonotypes and omits some of them. The table records about 9,000 clones, 87% of them present only once. These data originate in a study of T cell clonotyping in hematopoietic cell transplantation. Study results and caveats: Higher Inverse Simpson Index values in graft donor and pretransplant recipient predicted broader posttransplant TCR diversity.

The sample's time point: recipient sample about 28 days before transplant, after cytoreduction. CDR3 length: 16 residues. Germline V gene sequence: CDR1 SGHVS, CDR2 FNYEAQ. V lost 4 bases and J lost 8; bases outside the gene matches: 13. The TCR originated in a woman aged 60 to 75 with acute myeloid leukemia. Some clones in this sample may be carry-over from other donors' samples. This specimen was peripheral blood mononuclear cells, taken before stem cell transplant. V and J are TRBV7-6 and TRBJ2-4; 8 bases line up with TRBD2. CDR3 coding DNA: TGTGCCAGCAGCTCCCCCCCCGGGGGGCGGGAGGACATTCAGTACTTC. Translation: CASSSPPGGREDIQYF. The complete variable domain, with remaining parts taken from reference TRBV7-6 and TRBJ2-4, reads GAGVSQSPRYKVTKRGQDVALRCDPISGHVSLYWYRQALGQGPEFLTYFNYEAQQDKSGLPNDRFSAERPEGSISTLTIQRTEQRDSAMYRCASSSPPGGREDIQYFGAGTRLSVL.